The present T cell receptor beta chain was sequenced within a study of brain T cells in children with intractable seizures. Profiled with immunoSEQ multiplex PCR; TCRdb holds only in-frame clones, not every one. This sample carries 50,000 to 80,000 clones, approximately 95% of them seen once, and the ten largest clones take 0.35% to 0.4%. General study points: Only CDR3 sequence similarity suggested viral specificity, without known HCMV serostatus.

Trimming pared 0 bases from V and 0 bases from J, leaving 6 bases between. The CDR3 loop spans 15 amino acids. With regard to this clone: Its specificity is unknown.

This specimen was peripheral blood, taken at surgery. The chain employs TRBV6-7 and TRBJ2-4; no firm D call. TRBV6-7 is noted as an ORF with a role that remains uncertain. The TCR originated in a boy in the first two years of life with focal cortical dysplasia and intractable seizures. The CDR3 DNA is TGTGCCAGCAGTTACTCGCGGCTAGCCAAAAACATTCAGTACTTC. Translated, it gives CASSYSRLAKNIQYF.